These T cell receptor beta chains were read from a single sample in a study of blood T cell repertoires in COVID-19. Using immunoSEQ multiplex PCR, the repertoire was profiled, and TCRdb retains in-frame clones only, with some absent. The sample has about 320,000 clones; 89% are singletons. The sample taken for sequencing was peripheral blood. The receptors stem from a man between 18 and 29 years old who had recovered from COVID-19. CDR3s include the opening cysteine and the closing phenylalanine or tryptophan. Each record gives: clone size, J gene, D gene, V gene, CDR3 DNA, CDR3 protein. A D gene is named only where the DNA matches it firmly. Where a row states a size, it is once, few, many or the class of an expanded clone; other rows omit it.

abundance: -
j_gene: TRBJ2-7
d_gene: -
v_gene: TRBV4-1
CDR3nt: TGCGCCAGCAGCCGGCAGGGGAGCTCCTACGAGCAGTACTTC
CDR3aa: CASSRQGSSYEQYF

abundance: -
j_gene: TRBJ1-1
d_gene: TRBD1
v_gene: TRBV6-6
CDR3nt: TGTGCCAGCATCATGGACAGGGGATACGGTGAAGCTTTCTTT
CDR3aa: CASIMDRGYGEAFF

abundance: -
j_gene: TRBJ2-3
d_gene: TRBD2
v_gene: TRBV7-8
CDR3nt: TGTGCCAGCAGCTGGATCGTGACTAGCGGAGAGACAGATACGCAGTATTTT
CDR3aa: CASSWIVTSGETDTQYF

abundance: once
j_gene: TRBJ1-5
d_gene: TRBD1
v_gene: TRBV7-6
CDR3nt: TGTGCCAGCAGCTTAGGGGACAGGGTGGGGCAGCCCCAGCATTTT
CDR3aa: CASSLGDRVGQPQHF

abundance: -
j_gene: TRBJ2-5
d_gene: TRBD2
v_gene: TRBV9
CDR3nt: TGTGCCAGCAGCCCGCGGGGGGCAATCCAAGAGACCCAGTACTTC
CDR3aa: CASSPRGAIQETQYF

abundance: -
j_gene: TRBJ1-2
d_gene: -
v_gene: TRBV29-1
CDR3nt: TGCAGCGTTGAAAGGGGATACGGCTACACCTTC
CDR3aa: CSVERGYGYTF

abundance: -
j_gene: TRBJ1-1
d_gene: -
v_gene: TRBV6-2/TRBV6-3
CDR3nt: TGTGCCAGCAGTGGGAGAGGGACTGAAGCTTTCTTT
CDR3aa: CASSGRGTEAFF

abundance: -
j_gene: TRBJ2-2
d_gene: -
v_gene: TRBV29-1
CDR3nt: TGCAGCCTGAGGTCGAACACCGGGGAGCTGTTTTTT
CDR3aa: CSLRSNTGELFF

abundance: -
j_gene: TRBJ2-3
d_gene: -
v_gene: TRBV9
CDR3nt: TGTGCCAGCAGCGTAGATCTGGCGGGTCCAGATACGCAGTATTTT
CDR3aa: CASSVDLAGPDTQYF

abundance: -
j_gene: TRBJ2-1
d_gene: TRBD2
v_gene: TRBV7-8
CDR3nt: TGTGCCAGCGTACCTAGCGGGAGCTCCTACAATGAGCAGTTCTTC
CDR3aa: CASVPSGSSYNEQFF

abundance: few
j_gene: TRBJ1-5
d_gene: TRBD1
v_gene: TRBV16
CDR3nt: TGTGCCAGCAGCCGTCGGACAGGGACCGATCAGCCCCAGCATTTT
CDR3aa: CASSRRTGTDQPQHF

abundance: -
j_gene: TRBJ2-1
d_gene: TRBD1
v_gene: TRBV7-3
CDR3nt: TGTGCCAGCAGCTATTCCGGGACAGACCCCTACAATGAGCAGTTCTTC
CDR3aa: CASSYSGTDPYNEQFF

abundance: -
j_gene: TRBJ1-2
d_gene: -
v_gene: TRBV28
CDR3nt: TGTGCCAGCAGTTTAATGCACTCTAACTATGGCTACACCTTC
CDR3aa: CASSLMHSNYGYTF

abundance: -
j_gene: TRBJ1-1
d_gene: -
v_gene: TRBV6-1
CDR3nt: TGTGCCAGCAGTGAAGTCAGGAAGAACACTGAAGCTTTCTTT
CDR3aa: CASSEVRKNTEAFF

abundance: -
j_gene: TRBJ2-7
d_gene: -
v_gene: TRBV25-1
CDR3nt: TGTGCCAGCAGTGAATCAGGGATTTCCTACGAGCAGTACTTC
CDR3aa: CASSESGISYEQYF

abundance: -
j_gene: TRBJ2-5
d_gene: TRBD2
v_gene: TRBV27
CDR3nt: TGTGCCAGCAGTCCGCTTGGGGGGGAAGAGACCCAGTACTTC
CDR3aa: CASSPLGGEETQYF

abundance: -
j_gene: TRBJ1-5
d_gene: -
v_gene: TRBV10-3
CDR3nt: TGTGCCATCACTCCAGGGGTGGGTCAGCCCCAGCATTTT
CDR3aa: CAITPGVGQPQHF

abundance: -
j_gene: TRBJ2-7
d_gene: -
v_gene: TRBV6-5
CDR3nt: TGTGCCAGCAGTTCAGGGGTCCCAGCCTACGAGCAGTACTTC
CDR3aa: CASSSGVPAYEQYF

abundance: -
j_gene: TRBJ1-2
d_gene: -
v_gene: TRBV6-5
CDR3nt: TGTGCCAGCAGTTACTCGAATTTCGGCGGCATTGAGGGCTACACCTTC
CDR3aa: CASSYSNFGGIEGYTF

abundance: -
j_gene: TRBJ2-5
d_gene: -
v_gene: TRBV12-3/TRBV12-4
CDR3nt: TGTGCCAGCAGTTATTTAATCCAAGAGACCCAGTACTTC
CDR3aa: CASSYLIQETQYF

abundance: -
j_gene: TRBJ1-1
d_gene: -
v_gene: TRBV28
CDR3nt: TGTGCCAGCAGTTTACAGGCGGGAAACACTGAAGCTTTCTTT
CDR3aa: CASSLQAGNTEAFF

abundance: -
j_gene: TRBJ2-3
d_gene: -
v_gene: TRBV7-6
CDR3nt: TGTGCCAGCAGCTTATTGAGCGGGCCCACAGATACGCAGTATTTT
CDR3aa: CASSLLSGPTDTQYF

abundance: -
j_gene: TRBJ1-1
d_gene: -
v_gene: TRBV5-1
CDR3nt: TGCGCCAGCAGCCAAAATTACGACTCTTACATGAACACTGAAGCTTTCTTT
CDR3aa: CASSQNYDSYMNTEAFF

abundance: -
j_gene: TRBJ1-4
d_gene: TRBD1
v_gene: TRBV5-1
CDR3nt: TGCGCCAGCAGCTTGGCCGGACAGGGTAATGAAAAACTGTTTTTT
CDR3aa: CASSLAGQGNEKLFF

abundance: -
j_gene: TRBJ1-6
d_gene: -
v_gene: TRBV27
CDR3nt: TGTGCCAGCAGTTTCACCCCTACAGGGTTGGGCCCCTATAATTCACCCCTCCACTTT
CDR3aa: CASSFTPTGLGPYNSPLHF

abundance: -
j_gene: TRBJ1-4
d_gene: -
v_gene: TRBV7-2
CDR3nt: TGTGCCAGCAGCTTAGCAGTCAGCGTTAATGAAAAACTGTTTTTT
CDR3aa: CASSLAVSVNEKLFF

abundance: -
j_gene: TRBJ2-7
d_gene: -
v_gene: TRBV11-2
CDR3nt: TGTGCCAGCAGCTTATCAGGCTCCTTAACCTACGAGCAGTACTTC
CDR3aa: CASSLSGSLTYEQYF

abundance: -
j_gene: TRBJ1-6
d_gene: -
v_gene: TRBV6-6
CDR3nt: TGTGCCAGCAGTTATCGCAGGGATCCGAATTCACCCCTCCACTTT
CDR3aa: CASSYRRDPNSPLHF

abundance: -
j_gene: TRBJ2-7
d_gene: -
v_gene: TRBV10-2
CDR3nt: TGCGCCAGCAGTGACCTCAGGACTAAGGACTACGAGCAGTACTTC
CDR3aa: CASSDLRTKDYEQYF

abundance: -
j_gene: TRBJ1-2
d_gene: -
v_gene: TRBV18
CDR3nt: TGTGCCAGCTCACCACCGGCTTCCCGACAGTATGGCTACACCTTC
CDR3aa: CASSPPASRQYGYTF

abundance: once
j_gene: TRBJ2-2
d_gene: -
v_gene: TRBV7-9
CDR3nt: TGTGCCAGCAGCACCGGACTCTCAACCGGGGAGCTGTTTTTT
CDR3aa: CASSTGLSTGELFF

abundance: -
j_gene: TRBJ2-1
d_gene: TRBD2
v_gene: TRBV7-9
CDR3nt: TGTGCCAGCAGCCCGGGACTAGCGCGCGAGAATGAGCAGTTCTTC
CDR3aa: CASSPGLARENEQFF

abundance: -
j_gene: TRBJ1-1
d_gene: TRBD1
v_gene: TRBV5-1
CDR3nt: TGCGCCAGCAGCTTGCGCCTGGACAGGCCCCAGGACACTGAAGCTTTCTTT
CDR3aa: CASSLRLDRPQDTEAFF

abundance: -
j_gene: TRBJ1-1
d_gene: -
v_gene: TRBV12-3/TRBV12-4
CDR3nt: TGTGCCAGCGACTACCGAGCGAACACTGAAGCTTTCTTT
CDR3aa: CASDYRANTEAFF

abundance: -
j_gene: TRBJ2-2
d_gene: -
v_gene: TRBV19
CDR3nt: TGTGCCAGTAGTGTACAGGGAGCCGGGGAGCTGTTTTTT
CDR3aa: CASSVQGAGELFF

abundance: -
j_gene: TRBJ1-1
d_gene: -
v_gene: TRBV7-9
CDR3nt: TGTGCCAGCAGTTCGGTCGTCTTT
CDR3aa: CASSSVVF

abundance: -
j_gene: TRBJ2-7
d_gene: TRBD2
v_gene: TRBV27
CDR3nt: TGTGCCAGCAGTTTACGACTAGCGGGCGGCTACGAGCAGTACTTC
CDR3aa: CASSLRLAGGYEQYF

abundance: -
j_gene: TRBJ1-2
d_gene: -
v_gene: TRBV9
CDR3nt: TGTGCCAGCAGCGTAACGGGGGATTTCTATGGCTACACCTTC
CDR3aa: CASSVTGDFYGYTF

abundance: -
j_gene: TRBJ1-1
d_gene: TRBD1
v_gene: TRBV4-1
CDR3nt: TGCGCCAGCAGCCAAGAGGACAGGGGCGGGAGCGGTGAAGCTTTCTTT
CDR3aa: CASSQEDRGGSGEAFF

abundance: -
j_gene: TRBJ2-4
d_gene: -
v_gene: TRBV5-6
CDR3nt: TGTGCCAGCAGCTTAGCGGAGTTAGCCAAAAACATTCAGTACTTC
CDR3aa: CASSLAELAKNIQYF

abundance: -
j_gene: TRBJ2-3
d_gene: -
v_gene: TRBV15
CDR3nt: TGTGCCACCAGCAGAGATTCGGTAGATACGCAGTATTTT
CDR3aa: CATSRDSVDTQYF

abundance: -
j_gene: TRBJ1-1
d_gene: -
v_gene: TRBV11-1
CDR3nt: TGTGCCAGCAGAGGGGTATGGGGTTTGAACACTGAAGCTTTCTTT
CDR3aa: CASRGVWGLNTEAFF

abundance: -
j_gene: TRBJ1-2
d_gene: -
v_gene: TRBV4-1
CDR3nt: TGCGCCAGCAGCCAGGGTCCGGGGGGATATTATGGCTACACCTTC
CDR3aa: CASSQGPGGYYGYTF

abundance: once
j_gene: TRBJ2-7
d_gene: -
v_gene: TRBV12-3/TRBV12-4
CDR3nt: TGTGCCAGCAGTTTAGAAGCGGACTACGAGCAGTACTTC
CDR3aa: CASSLEADYEQYF

abundance: -
j_gene: TRBJ1-1
d_gene: -
v_gene: TRBV6-5
CDR3nt: TGTGCCACCCCCACGGGGGTAACTGAAGCTTTCTTT
CDR3aa: CATPTGVTEAFF

abundance: once
j_gene: TRBJ1-2
d_gene: TRBD1
v_gene: TRBV29-1
CDR3nt: TGCAGCGTTAGGAGGGCCTTAACAGGGGACGGCTACACCTTC
CDR3aa: CSVRRALTGDGYTF

abundance: -
j_gene: TRBJ2-1
d_gene: TRBD2
v_gene: TRBV5-4
CDR3nt: TGTGCCAGCAGCTGGGGACTAGGGGGGAACAATGAGCAGTTCTTC
CDR3aa: CASSWGLGGNNEQFF

abundance: -
j_gene: TRBJ1-2
d_gene: TRBD1
v_gene: TRBV18
CDR3nt: TGTGCCAGCTCAGGCCCGGGACAGAACTATGGCTACACCTTC
CDR3aa: CASSGPGQNYGYTF